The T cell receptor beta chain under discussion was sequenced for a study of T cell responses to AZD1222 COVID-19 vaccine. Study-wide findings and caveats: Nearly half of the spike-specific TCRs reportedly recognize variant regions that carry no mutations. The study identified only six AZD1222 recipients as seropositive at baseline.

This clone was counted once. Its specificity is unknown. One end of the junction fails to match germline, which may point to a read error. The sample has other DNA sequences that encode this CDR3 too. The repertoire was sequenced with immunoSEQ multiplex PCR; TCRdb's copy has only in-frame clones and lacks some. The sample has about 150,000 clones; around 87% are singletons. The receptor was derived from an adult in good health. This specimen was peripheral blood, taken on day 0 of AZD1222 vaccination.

CDR3 DNA: TGTGCCAGCAGTGACGGGCATTATGGCTACACCTTT. Amino acids: CASSDGHYGYTF. This chain connects TRBV6-4 to TRBJ1-2; D not resolved. Germline V gene sequence: CDR1 MRHNA, CDR2 SNTAGT. The CDR3 spans 12 residues.